This T cell receptor beta chain emerged from a study of T cell responses to AZD1222 COVID-19 vaccine. The data were produced by immunoSEQ multiplex PCR, yet TCRdb's version contains in-frame clones alone and is incomplete. Seen here are 150,000 to 200,000 clones, 94% observed once, and the top ten hold roughly 5.5%. The CDR3 is 16 residues long. Germline V gene data show CDR1 as LNHDA and CDR2 as SQIVND (reference sequence). Losses at the gene ends were 6 bases for V and 0 bases for J; bases not matched to a gene: 8. The chain uses TRBV19 and TRBJ1-2; 9 nucleotides match TRBD1. The sequence came from an adult who received the AZD1222 COVID-19 vaccine. This specimen was peripheral blood, taken 28 days after the second AZD1222 dose. CDR3 nucleotide sequence: TGTGCCAGTAGCCCTGGGGGACAGGGACCTAACTATGGCTACACCTTC. Amino acids: CASSPGGQGPNYGYTF. The complete variable domain, with remaining parts taken from reference TRBV19 and TRBJ1-2, reads DGGITQSPKYLFRKEGQNVTLSCEQNLNHDAMYWYRQDPGQGLRLIYYSQIVNDFQKGDIAEGYSVSREKKESFPLTVTSAQKNPTAFYLCASSPGGQGPNYGYTFGSGTRLTVV.